The rows below give T cell receptor beta chains drawn from one sample of a study of shared clonotypes between healthy human individuals. Profiling relied on immunoSEQ multiplex PCR, and the TCRdb table lists in-frame clones only, not all of them. The data show around 2.3 million clones, approximately 95% seen once. The material sequenced was naive CD4+ T cells sorted from blood. The receptors derive from a man younger than 35 in good health. CDR3s leave out the opening cysteine and the closing phenylalanine or tryptophan.

j_call	v_call	cdr3_aa
TRBJ2-5	TRBV28	ASSPASSYQETQY
TRBJ2-5	TRBV7-2	ASSLWGLNPGIQETQY
TRBJ1-1	TRBV5-1	ASSLAKGAKNTEAF
TRBJ2-1	TRBV11-3	ASSSGGFNEQF
TRBJ1-2	TRBV7-9	ASSLGSVKGYT
TRBJ2-7	TRBV6-6	ASLGLVGVDEQY
TRBJ1-2	TRBV19	AGSIGTGYGGYT
TRBJ1-6	TRBV10-3	AISDKGSYSPLH
TRBJ2-2	TRBV30	AWSRPNTGELF
TRBJ2-7	TRBV10-3	AISEPKERDDEQY
TRBJ2-4	TRBV7-9	ASSLAGSGYKNIQY
TRBJ2-1	TRBV6-5	ASSYSFFRGDEQF
TRBJ1-1	TRBV29-1	SATPGGTEAF
TRBJ2-3	TRBV6-5	ASSYDFWSTDTQY
TRBJ2-1	TRBV5-1	ASSLAGGPDGEQF
TRBJ1-5	TRBV5-1	ASSLEGYSNQPQH
TRBJ1-6	TRBV18	ASSPGQRNSPLH
TRBJ2-5	TRBV7-2	ASSLGPGAETQD
TRBJ1-4	TRBV2	ASSGEGIGEKLF
TRBJ1-1	TRBV19	ASNDRGYGNTEAF
TRBJ2-7	TRBV7-8	ASSLARGSREQY
TRBJ2-5	TRBV30	AWSGRRGVLETQY
TRBJ2-7	TRBV6-6	ASSLRGQGEQY
TRBJ2-2	TRBV10-3	AISGGRRGPDGELF
TRBJ1-1	TRBV7-2	ASSSQGLRGTEAF
TRBJ2-4	TRBV6-5	ASGRQGAGADIQY
TRBJ1-1	TRBV7-2	ASSPRAANTEAF
TRBJ2-7	TRBV7-9	ASSPGLQVYEQY
TRBJ2-3	TRBV30	AWSAAGWTDTQY
TRBJ1-4	TRBV27	ASSFIATNEKLF
TRBJ1-2	TRBV18	ASSTGTGPNYGYT
TRBJ2-3	TRBV6-1	ASSHGQDPTDTQY
TRBJ2-7	TRBV5-1	ASSLYGTYEQY
TRBJ2-2	TRBV28	ASSSSPSPGELF
TRBJ2-1	TRBV19	ASSIEQTGYNEQF
TRBJ1-3	TRBV9	ASSYKGDSGNTIY
TRBJ2-7	TRBV5-4	ASSFVQGTSYEQY
TRBJ2-2	TRBV6-5	ASSASLGTGELF
TRBJ2-7	TRBV7-2	ASSYGTGVFYEQY
TRBJ1-5	TRBV7-2	ASSLVGRGINQPQH
TRBJ2-3	TRBV18	ASSPHGGVGDTQY
TRBJ2-7	TRBV6-1	ASSEMATFEQY
TRBJ2-7	TRBV6-1	ASSDYRGGEQY
TRBJ2-7	TRBV15	ATSRVAGLYEQY
TRBJ1-1	TRBV7-2	ASSLAVLAGAF
TRBJ2-4	TRBV6-1	ASSETQLAKNIQY
TRBJ1-5	TRBV19	ASKGEGTGGAQPQH
TRBJ2-7	TRBV5-4	ASSGGQGAYEQY
TRBJ2-7	TRBV4-3	ASSQSANGLAGGPSYEQY
TRBJ2-5	TRBV6-1	ASTAQGLIQETQY
TRBJ2-3	TRBV11-2	ASSFDNPGLAIADTQY
TRBJ1-2	TRBV4-1	ASSPPDRYLYGYT
TRBJ2-5	TRBV11-3	ASSVAGGGQETQY
TRBJ1-2	TRBV7-2	ASSPFQGTYGYT
TRBJ1-4	TRBV4-1	ASSQEDRDGGKLF
TRBJ2-7	TRBV27	ASSLQDSSYEQY
TRBJ2-7	TRBV5-6	ASTETSGNLYEQY
TRBJ1-2	TRBV28	ASSYRGLKAGYT
TRBJ1-2	TRBV27	ASSFRQGPGLQGYT
TRBJ2-7	TRBV5-4	ASSLGSGLLSYEQY